The present entry profiles one T cell receptor (beta chain) with its context. Other DNA sequences from this sample encode an identical CDR3 as well. The data derive from a study of OX40 agonist ivuxolimab in advanced cancers. The overall study: Ivuxolimab, an agonist antibody against OX40 (CD134), was given to patients.

Germline V gene lookup returns CDR1 ENHRY and CDR2 SYGVKD. The CDR3 extends over 13 amino acids. V shed 2 bases and J shed 4 bases, with 8 bases lying between them. Only in-frame clones appear in the TCRdb table, and some are missing; sequencing was by immunoSEQ multiplex PCR. This table holds over 80,000 clones, roughly nine tenths found once. Drawing of blood for sampling happened at baseline, at cycle 4 day 1, and at cycle 7 day 1. The rearrangement uses TRBV10-3 and TRBJ1-2; weak D call: TRBD1 (5 bases). This clonotype was sampled from an adult with an advanced solid tumor such as melanoma, head and neck, liver or kidney cancer. The sequenced sample was CD4+ or CD8+ T cells sorted from blood, obtained in a trial of the OX40 agonist ivuxolimab. The CDR3 DNA reads as TGTGCCATCAGTGAGGGTCAGGGCTATGGCTACACCTTC. Protein sequence: CAISEGQGYGYTF.